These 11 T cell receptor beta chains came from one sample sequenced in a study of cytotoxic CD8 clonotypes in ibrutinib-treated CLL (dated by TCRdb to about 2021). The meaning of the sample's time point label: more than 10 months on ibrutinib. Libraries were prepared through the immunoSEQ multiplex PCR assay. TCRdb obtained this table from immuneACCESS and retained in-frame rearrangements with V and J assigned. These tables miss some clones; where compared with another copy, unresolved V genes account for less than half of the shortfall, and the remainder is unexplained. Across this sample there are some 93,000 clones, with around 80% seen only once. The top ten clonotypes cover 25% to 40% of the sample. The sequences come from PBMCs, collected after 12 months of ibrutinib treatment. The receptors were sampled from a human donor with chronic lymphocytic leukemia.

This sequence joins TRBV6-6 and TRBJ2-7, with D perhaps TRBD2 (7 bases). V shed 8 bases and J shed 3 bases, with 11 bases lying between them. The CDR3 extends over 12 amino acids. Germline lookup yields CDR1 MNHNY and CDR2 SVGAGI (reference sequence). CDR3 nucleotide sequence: TGTGCCAGCCGGGGGGCAAACTACGAGCAGTACTTC. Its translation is CASRGANYEQYF.

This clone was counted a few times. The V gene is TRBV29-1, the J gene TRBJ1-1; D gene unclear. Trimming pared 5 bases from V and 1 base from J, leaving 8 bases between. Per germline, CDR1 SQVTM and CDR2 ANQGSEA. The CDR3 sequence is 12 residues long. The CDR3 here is CSVSSGNTEAFF. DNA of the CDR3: TGCAGCGTTTCATCCGGGAACACTGAAGCTTTCTTT.

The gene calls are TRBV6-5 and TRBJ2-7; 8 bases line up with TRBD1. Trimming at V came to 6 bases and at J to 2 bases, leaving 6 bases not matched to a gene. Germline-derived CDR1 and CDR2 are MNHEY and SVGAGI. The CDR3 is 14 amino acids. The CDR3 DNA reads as TGTGCCAGCAGCCGGGGACAGGCGGCCTACGAGCAGTACTTC. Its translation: CASSRGQAAYEQYF.

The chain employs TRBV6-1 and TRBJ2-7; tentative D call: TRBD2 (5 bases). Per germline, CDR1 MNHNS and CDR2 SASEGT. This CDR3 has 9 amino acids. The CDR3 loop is CASGESGSV. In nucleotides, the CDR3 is TGTGCCAGCGGAGAGAGCGGCAGCGTA.

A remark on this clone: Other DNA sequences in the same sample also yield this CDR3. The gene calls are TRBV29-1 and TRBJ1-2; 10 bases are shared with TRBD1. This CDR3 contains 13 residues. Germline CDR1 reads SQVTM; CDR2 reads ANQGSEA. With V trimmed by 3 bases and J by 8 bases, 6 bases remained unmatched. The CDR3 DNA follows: TGCAGCGTTGATCGACAGGGGGCGGGAGGCTACACCTTC. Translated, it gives CSVDRQGAGGYTF.

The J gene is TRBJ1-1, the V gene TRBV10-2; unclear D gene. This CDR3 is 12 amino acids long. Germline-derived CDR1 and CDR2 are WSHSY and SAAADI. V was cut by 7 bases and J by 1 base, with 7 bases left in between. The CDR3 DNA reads TGCGCCAGCAAGGACCCGAACACTGAAGCTTTCTTT. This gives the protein CASKDPNTEAFF.

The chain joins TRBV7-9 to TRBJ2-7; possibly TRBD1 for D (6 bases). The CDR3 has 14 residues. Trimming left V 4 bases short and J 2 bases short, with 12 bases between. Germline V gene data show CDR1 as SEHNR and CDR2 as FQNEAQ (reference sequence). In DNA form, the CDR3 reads TGTGCCAGCAGCTCTACAGGGCCCCCCTACGAGCAGTACTTC. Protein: CASSSTGPPYEQYF.

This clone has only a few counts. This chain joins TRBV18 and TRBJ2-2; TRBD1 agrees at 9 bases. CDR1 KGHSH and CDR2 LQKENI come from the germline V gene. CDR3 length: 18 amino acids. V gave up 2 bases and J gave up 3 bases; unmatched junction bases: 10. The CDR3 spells CASSPNRLGQGYTGELFF. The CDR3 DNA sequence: TGTGCCAGCTCACCAAATAGGCTGGGACAGGGTTACACCGGGGAGCTGTTTTTT.

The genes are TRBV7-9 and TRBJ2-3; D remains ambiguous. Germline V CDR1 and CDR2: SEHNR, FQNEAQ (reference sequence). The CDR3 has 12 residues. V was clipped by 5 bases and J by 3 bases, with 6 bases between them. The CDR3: CASSTRTDTQYF. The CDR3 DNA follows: TGTGCCAGCAGCACAAGAACAGATACGCAGTATTTT.

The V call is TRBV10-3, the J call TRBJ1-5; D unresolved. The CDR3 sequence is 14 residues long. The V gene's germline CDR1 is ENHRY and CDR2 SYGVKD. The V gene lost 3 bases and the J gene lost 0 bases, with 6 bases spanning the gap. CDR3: CAISEVRSNQPQHF. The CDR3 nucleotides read TGTGCCATCAGTGAAGTTCGTAGCAATCAGCCCCAGCATTTT.

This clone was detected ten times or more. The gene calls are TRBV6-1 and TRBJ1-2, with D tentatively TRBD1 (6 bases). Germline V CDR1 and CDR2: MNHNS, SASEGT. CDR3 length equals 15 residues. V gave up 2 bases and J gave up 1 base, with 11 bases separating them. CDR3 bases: TGTGCCAGCAGTGAAAATTACAGGGTTAACTATGGCTACACCTTC. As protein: CASSENYRVNYGYTF.